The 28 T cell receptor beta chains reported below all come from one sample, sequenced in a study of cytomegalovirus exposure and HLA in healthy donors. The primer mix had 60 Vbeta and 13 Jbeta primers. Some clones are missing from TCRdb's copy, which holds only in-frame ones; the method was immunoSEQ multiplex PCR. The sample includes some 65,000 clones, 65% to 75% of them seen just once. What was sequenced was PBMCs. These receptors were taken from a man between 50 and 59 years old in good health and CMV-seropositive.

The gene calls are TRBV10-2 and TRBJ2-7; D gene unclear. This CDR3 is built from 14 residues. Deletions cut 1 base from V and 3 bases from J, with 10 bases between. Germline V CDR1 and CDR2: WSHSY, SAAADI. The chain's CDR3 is CASSELSPGYEQYF. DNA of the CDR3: TGCGCCAGCAGTGAGTTATCCCCAGGCTACGAGCAGTACTTC.

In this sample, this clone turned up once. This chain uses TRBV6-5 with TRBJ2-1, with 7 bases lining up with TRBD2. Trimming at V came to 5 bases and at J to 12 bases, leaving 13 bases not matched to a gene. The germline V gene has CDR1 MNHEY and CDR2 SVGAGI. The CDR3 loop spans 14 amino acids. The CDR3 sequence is CASSTSVPHPGQFF. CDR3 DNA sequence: TGTGCCAGCAGTACTAGCGTCCCCCACCCGGGGCAGTTCTTC.

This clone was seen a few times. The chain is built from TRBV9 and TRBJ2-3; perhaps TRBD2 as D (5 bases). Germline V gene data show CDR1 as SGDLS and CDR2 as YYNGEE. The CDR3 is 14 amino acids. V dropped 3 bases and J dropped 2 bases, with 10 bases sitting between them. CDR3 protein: CASSAPGSTDTQYF. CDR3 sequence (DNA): TGTGCCAGCAGCGCACCGGGGTCCACAGATACGCAGTATTTT.

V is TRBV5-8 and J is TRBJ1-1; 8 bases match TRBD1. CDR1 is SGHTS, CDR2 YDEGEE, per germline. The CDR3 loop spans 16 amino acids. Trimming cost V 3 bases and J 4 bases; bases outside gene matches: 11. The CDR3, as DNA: TGTGCCAGCAGCTCCAAGAGGACAGGGTGGGGCACTGAAGCTTTCTTT. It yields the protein CASSSKRTGWGTEAFF.

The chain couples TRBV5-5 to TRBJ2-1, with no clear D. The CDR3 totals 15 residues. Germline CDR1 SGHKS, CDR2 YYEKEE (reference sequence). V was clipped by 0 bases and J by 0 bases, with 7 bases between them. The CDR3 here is CASSLAPSSYNEQFF. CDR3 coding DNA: TGTGCCAGCAGCTTGGCCCCGAGCTCCTACAATGAGCAGTTCTTC.

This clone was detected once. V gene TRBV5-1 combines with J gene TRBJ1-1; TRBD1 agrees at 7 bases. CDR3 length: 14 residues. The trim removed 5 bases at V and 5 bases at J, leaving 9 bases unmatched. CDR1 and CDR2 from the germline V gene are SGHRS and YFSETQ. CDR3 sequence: CASRRTGLGTEAFF. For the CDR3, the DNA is TGCGCCAGCAGGCGGACAGGCCTGGGGACTGAAGCTTTCTTT.

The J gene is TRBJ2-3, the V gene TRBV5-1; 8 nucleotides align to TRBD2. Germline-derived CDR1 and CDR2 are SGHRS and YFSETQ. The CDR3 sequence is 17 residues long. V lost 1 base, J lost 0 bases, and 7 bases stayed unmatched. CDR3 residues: CASSLWTGGISTDTQYF. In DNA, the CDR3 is TGCGCCAGCAGCTTGTGGACGGGAGGGATTAGCACAGATACGCAGTATTTT.

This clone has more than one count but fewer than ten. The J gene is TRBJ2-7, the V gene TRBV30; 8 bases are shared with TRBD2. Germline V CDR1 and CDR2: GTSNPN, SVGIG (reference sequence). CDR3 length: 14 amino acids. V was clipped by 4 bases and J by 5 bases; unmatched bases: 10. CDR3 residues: CAWTSGLRGDEQYF. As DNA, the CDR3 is TGTGCCTGGACTAGCGGGCTAAGAGGTGACGAGCAGTACTTC.

Written as DNA, the CDR3 is TGTGCCAGCAGCCAACTCGGACTAAACTACGAGCAGTACTTC. This sequence encodes CASSQLGLNYEQYF. The V and J genes are TRBV4-2 and TRBJ2-7, with D perhaps TRBD2 (6 bases). CDR1 LGHNA and CDR2 YNFKEQ come from the germline V gene. V was pared by 2 bases and J by 3 bases, with 11 bases between. The CDR3 is 14 residues long.

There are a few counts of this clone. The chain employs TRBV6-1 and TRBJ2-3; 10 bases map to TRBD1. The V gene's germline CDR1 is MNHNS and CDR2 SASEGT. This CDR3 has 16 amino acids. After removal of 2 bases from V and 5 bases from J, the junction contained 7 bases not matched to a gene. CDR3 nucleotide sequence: TGTGCCAGCAGTGAACGGGGACAGGGGACAAGAGATACGCAGTATTTT. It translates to CASSERGQGTRDTQYF.

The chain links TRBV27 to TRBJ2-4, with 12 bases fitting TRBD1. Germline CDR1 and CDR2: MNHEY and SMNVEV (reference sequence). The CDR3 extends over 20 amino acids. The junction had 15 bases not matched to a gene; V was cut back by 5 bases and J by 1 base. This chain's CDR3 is CASSALVGTGGPKAKNIQYF. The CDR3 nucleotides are TGTGCCAGCAGTGCCCTGGTCGGGACAGGGGGCCCCAAGGCCAAAAACATTCAGTACTTC.

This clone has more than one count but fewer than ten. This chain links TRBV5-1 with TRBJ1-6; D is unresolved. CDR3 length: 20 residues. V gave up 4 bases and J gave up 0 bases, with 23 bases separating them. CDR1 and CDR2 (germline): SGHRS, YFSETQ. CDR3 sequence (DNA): TGCGCCAGCAGCCAACCTAAAACGAGGGCGGGGAGCTCCTATAATTCACCCCTCCACTTT. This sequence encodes CASSQPKTRAGSSYNSPLHF.

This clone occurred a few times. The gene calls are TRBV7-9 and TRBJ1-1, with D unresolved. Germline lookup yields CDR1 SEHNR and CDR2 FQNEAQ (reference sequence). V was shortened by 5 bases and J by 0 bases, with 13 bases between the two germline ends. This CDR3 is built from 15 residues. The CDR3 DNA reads TGTGCCAGCAGCCTGGGCAGTGCTATGAACACTGAAGCTTTCTTT. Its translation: CASSLGSAMNTEAFF.

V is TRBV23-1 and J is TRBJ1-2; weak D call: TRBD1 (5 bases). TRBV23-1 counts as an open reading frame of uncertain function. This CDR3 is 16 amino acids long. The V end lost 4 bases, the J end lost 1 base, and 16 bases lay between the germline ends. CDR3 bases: TGCGCCAGCAGTCCAAAAGGGCCACAGGTTAACTATGGCTACACCTTC. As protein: CASSPKGPQVNYGYTF.

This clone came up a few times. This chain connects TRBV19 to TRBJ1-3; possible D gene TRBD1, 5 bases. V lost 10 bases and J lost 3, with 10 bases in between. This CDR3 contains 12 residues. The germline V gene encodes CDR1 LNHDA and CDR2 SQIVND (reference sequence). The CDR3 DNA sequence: TGTGCCATAGGGACTCTTGGAAACACCATATATTTT. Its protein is CAIGTLGNTIYF.

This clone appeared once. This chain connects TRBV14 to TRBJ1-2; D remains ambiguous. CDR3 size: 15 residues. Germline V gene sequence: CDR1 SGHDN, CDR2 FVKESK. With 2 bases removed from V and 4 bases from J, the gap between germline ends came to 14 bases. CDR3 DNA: TGTGCCAGCAGCCAATCGGCAGGACTGAGCTATGGCTACACCTTC. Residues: CASSQSAGLSYGYTF. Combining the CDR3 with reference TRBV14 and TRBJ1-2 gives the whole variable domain EAGVTQFPSHSVIEKGQTVTLRCDPISGHDNLYWYRRVMGKEIKFLLHFVKESKQDESGMPNNRFLAERTGGTYSTLKVQPAELEDSGVYFCASSQSAGLSYGYTFGSGTRLTVV.

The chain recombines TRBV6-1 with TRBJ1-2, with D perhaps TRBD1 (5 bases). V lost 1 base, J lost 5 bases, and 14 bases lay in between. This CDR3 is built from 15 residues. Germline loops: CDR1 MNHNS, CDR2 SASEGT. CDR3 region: CASSEVIRAGYGYTF. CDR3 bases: TGTGCCAGCAGTGAAGTCATCAGGGCGGGGTATGGCTACACCTTC.

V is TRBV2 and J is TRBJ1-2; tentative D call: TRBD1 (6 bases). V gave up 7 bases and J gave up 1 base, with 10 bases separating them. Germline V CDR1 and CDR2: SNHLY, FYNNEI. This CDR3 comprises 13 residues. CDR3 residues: CASIRGSNYGYTF. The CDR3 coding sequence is TGTGCCAGCATTAGGGGGAGTAACTATGGCTACACCTTC.

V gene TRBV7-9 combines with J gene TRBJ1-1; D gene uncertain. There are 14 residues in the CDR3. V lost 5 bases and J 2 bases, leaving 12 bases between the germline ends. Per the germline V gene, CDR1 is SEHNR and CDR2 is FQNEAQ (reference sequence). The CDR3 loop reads CASSITGFNTEAFF. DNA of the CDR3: TGTGCCAGCAGCATCACCGGGTTCAACACTGAAGCTTTCTTT.

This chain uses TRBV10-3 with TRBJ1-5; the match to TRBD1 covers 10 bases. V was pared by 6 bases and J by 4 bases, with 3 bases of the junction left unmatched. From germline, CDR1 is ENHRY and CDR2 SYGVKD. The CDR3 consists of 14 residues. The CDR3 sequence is CAISGQGGNQPQHF. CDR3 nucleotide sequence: TGTGCCATCAGCGGACAGGGGGGAAATCAGCCCCAGCATTTT.

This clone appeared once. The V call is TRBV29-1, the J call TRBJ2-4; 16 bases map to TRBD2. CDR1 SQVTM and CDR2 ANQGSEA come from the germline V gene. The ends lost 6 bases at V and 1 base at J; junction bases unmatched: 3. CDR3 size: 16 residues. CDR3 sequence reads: CSVGLAGGRAKNIQYF. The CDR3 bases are TGCAGCGTGGGACTAGCGGGAGGGCGTGCCAAAAACATTCAGTACTTC.

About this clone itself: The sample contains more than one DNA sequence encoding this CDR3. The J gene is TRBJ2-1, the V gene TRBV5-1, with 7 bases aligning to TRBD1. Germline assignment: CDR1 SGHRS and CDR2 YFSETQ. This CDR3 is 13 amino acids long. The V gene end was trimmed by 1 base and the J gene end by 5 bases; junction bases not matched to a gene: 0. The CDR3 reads CASSLQGDNEQFF. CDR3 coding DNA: TGCGCCAGCAGCTTGCAGGGGGACAATGAGCAGTTCTTC. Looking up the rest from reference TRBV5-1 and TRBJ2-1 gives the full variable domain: KAGVTQTPRYLIKTRGQQVTLSCSPISGHRSVSWYQQTPGQGLQFLFEYFSETQRNKGNFPGRFSGRQFSNSRSEMNVSTLELGDSALYLCASSLQGDNEQFFGPGTRLTVL.

The CDR3 is CAWSVLPRDSYGYTF. The CDR3 nucleotides are TGTGCCTGGAGTGTCCTACCCCGGGACAGCTATGGCTACACCTTC. This chain connects TRBV30 to TRBJ1-2, with TRBD1 identical over 7 bases. Losses at the gene ends were 0 bases for V and 4 bases for J; bases not matched to a gene: 8. The CDR3 is 15 residues long. Per the germline V gene, CDR1 is GTSNPN and CDR2 is SVGIG (reference sequence).

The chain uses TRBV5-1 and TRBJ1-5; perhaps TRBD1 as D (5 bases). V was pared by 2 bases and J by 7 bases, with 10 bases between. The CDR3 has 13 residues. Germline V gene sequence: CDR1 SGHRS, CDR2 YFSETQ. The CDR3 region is CASSFAGEQPQHF. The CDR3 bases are TGCGCCAGCAGCTTTGCGGGGGAGCAGCCCCAGCATTTT. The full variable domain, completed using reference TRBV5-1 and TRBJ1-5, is KAGVTQTPRYLIKTRGQQVTLSCSPISGHRSVSWYQQTPGQGLQFLFEYFSETQRNKGNFPGRFSGRQFSNSRSEMNVSTLELGDSALYLCASSFAGEQPQHFGDGTRLSIL.

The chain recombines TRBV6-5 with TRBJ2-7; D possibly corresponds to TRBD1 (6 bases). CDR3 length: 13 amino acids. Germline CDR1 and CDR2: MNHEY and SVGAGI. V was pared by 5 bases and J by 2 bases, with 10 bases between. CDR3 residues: CASSRTATYEQYF. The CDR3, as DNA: TGTGCCAGCAGTCGGACAGCCACCTACGAGCAGTACTTC.

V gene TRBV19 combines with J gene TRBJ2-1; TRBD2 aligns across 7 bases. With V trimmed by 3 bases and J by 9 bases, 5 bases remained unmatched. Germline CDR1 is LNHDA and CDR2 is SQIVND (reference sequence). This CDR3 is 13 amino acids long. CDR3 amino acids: CASSILPGGEQFF. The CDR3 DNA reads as TGTGCCAGTAGTATCCTCCCGGGGGGTGAGCAGTTCTTC. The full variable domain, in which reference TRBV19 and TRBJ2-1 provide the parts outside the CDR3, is DGGITQSPKYLFRKEGQNVTLSCEQNLNHDAMYWYRQDPGQGLRLIYYSQIVNDFQKGDIAEGYSVSREKKESFPLTVTSAQKNPTAFYLCASSILPGGEQFFGPGTRLTVL.

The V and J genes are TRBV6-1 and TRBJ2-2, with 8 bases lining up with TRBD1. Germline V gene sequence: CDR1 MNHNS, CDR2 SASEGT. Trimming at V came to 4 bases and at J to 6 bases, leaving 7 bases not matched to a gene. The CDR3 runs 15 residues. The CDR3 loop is CASSVAGGSAGELFF. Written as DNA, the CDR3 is TGTGCCAGCAGTGTGGCAGGGGGCAGCGCCGGGGAGCTGTTTTTT.

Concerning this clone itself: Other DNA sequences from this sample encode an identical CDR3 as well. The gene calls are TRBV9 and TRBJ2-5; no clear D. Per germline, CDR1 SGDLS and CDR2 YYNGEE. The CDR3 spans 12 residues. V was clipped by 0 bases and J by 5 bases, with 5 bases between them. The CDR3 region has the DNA TGTGCCAGCAGCGTAGGCGGTGAGACCCAGTACTTC. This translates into CASSVGGETQYF.